This T cell receptor beta chain was sequenced for a study of blood T cell repertoires in COVID-19. On the study more broadly: The United States, Italy and Spain supplied acute and convalescent COVID-19 samples.

Only in-frame clones appear in the TCRdb table, and some are missing; sequencing was by immunoSEQ multiplex PCR. The sample has 150,000 to 200,000 clones, about 87% seen once. The CDR3 runs 14 residues. Germline CDR1 and CDR2: SGHRS and YFSETQ. Deletions cut 2 bases from V and 0 bases from J, with 7 bases between. The V gene is TRBV5-1, the J gene TRBJ2-3; unclear D gene. This TCR was recovered from a woman aged 55 to 70 who had recovered from COVID-19. Sequencing was done on a sample of peripheral blood. The CDR3 spells CASSLQSSTDTQYF. For the CDR3, the DNA is TGCGCCAGCAGCTTACAGTCTAGCACAGATACGCAGTATTTT.